The 6 T cell receptor beta chains below come from one sample, sequenced in a study of blood T cell repertoires in COVID-19 (dated by TCRdb to about 2020). The library came from the immunoSEQ multiplex PCR assay. Drawn from immuneACCESS, this table holds only the in-frame rearrangements with V and J called that TCRdb kept. Clones are partly lost; checked studies trace under half to an unresolved V gene and leave the rest unexplained. For this sample there are some 430,000 clones; 90% appear just once. The top ten hold approximately 0.65% of the sample. Sequencing input: PBMCs or T cells enriched from blood (not recorded which). The receptors come from a man aged 18 to 35 who had recovered from COVID-19.

The chain couples TRBV4-2 to TRBJ1-4; D gene unclear. CDR3 length equals 14 residues. The germline V gene has CDR1 LGHNA and CDR2 YNFKEQ. V lost 0 bases, J lost 5 bases, and 7 bases lay in between. The CDR3 nucleotides read TGTGCCAGCAGCCAAGAACCCGGGAATGAAAAACTGTTTTTT. Translated: CASSQEPGNEKLFF.

V and J are TRBV5-4 and TRBJ2-4, with 15 positions matching TRBD2. V was pared by 3 bases and J by 6 bases, with 7 bases of the junction left unmatched. Germline V gene sequence: CDR1 SGHNT, CDR2 YYREEE (reference sequence). CDR3 length: 17 residues. Here the CDR3 DNA reads TGTGCCAGCAGCTCCGGTGGACTAGCGGGAGGGATAAACATTCAGTACTTC. Translating gives CASSSGGLAGGINIQYF.

V and J are TRBV6-1 and TRBJ2-2; D possibly corresponds to TRBD2 (5 bases). The CDR3 loop spans 15 amino acids. The V gene lost 2 bases and the J gene lost 3 bases, with 10 bases spanning the gap. Germline loops: CDR1 MNHNS, CDR2 SASEGT. This CDR3 is CASSEFVGDTGELFF. In nucleotides, the CDR3 is TGTGCCAGCAGTGAATTTGTGGGAGACACCGGGGAGCTGTTTTTT.

This rearrangement joins TRBV5-4 to TRBJ1-3; D perhaps matches TRBD1 (6 bases). V lost 4 bases and J lost 2, with 16 bases in between. This CDR3 is 16 amino acids long. Germline CDR1 SGHNT, CDR2 YYREEE (reference sequence). CDR3 sequence: CASSRSGGDTGNTIYF. The DNA of the CDR3 is TGTGCCAGCAGCCGGTCGGGGGGCGATACTGGAAACACCATATATTTT.

This sequence joins TRBV11-1 and TRBJ2-7, with a weak D call TRBD1 (6 bases). Between the trimmed V and J ends, which lost 6 bases and 0 bases, there was a span of 15 bases. CDR3 size: 15 residues. Germline V gene lookup returns CDR1 SGHAT and CDR2 FQDESV (reference sequence). The CDR3 DNA reads as TGTGCCAGCAGTCTCACACAGGGAACCTCCTACGAGCAGTACTTC. As protein: CASSLTQGTSYEQYF.

The chain is built from TRBV7-2 and TRBJ1-1, with D unclear. The CDR3 totals 14 residues. Looked up from germline, CDR1 is SGHTA and CDR2 is FQGNSA. V lost 2 bases and J 4 bases, leaving 11 bases between the germline ends. The CDR3 loop is CASSLYGRGTEAFF. In nucleotides, the CDR3 is TGTGCCAGCAGCTTATACGGTCGGGGCACTGAAGCTTTCTTT.